This TCR beta chain was profiled in a study of T cells after yellow fever vaccination (dated by TCRdb to the late 2010s). Describing the broader study: Libraries from fractions with low cell numbers were prepared with the SMART-Seq v4 Ultra Low Input RNA kit. Two healthy male donors, one aged 18 to 29 and one aged 30 to 40 years, made up the cohort. Bulk TCR alpha and beta repertoires were sequenced longitudinally to track T-cell clones before and after primary and booster YFV17D yellow fever vaccination. Blood was drawn at multiple timepoints before and after primary and secondary immunization, with bulk PBMC replicates and cell subsets isolated.

For CDR1 and CDR2, the germline V gene lists SGHRS and YFSETQ. Trimmed from V: 4 bases; trimmed from J: 7 bases; junction bases lacking a gene match: 9. From cysteine to phenylalanine, the CDR3 is 14 amino acids long. The entry retains the CDR3 DNA only, 42 bases that are in frame from base 1. TCR cDNA was synthesized by 5'RACE template switching, which introduced a universal primer site and unique molecular identifiers. Priming for cDNA synthesis came from both the TCR alpha and TCR beta constant segments. Libraries were amplified in two PCR steps, with sample barcodes and sequencing adapters added in the second step. Sequencing of the libraries was done on either Illumina HiSeq 2500 (2x100 bp) or NovaSeq (2x150 bp). The paper's processing steps were these. Reads were demultiplexed and collapsed into UMI consensus sequences with MIGEC, and V(D)J alignment was performed with MiXCR. Using edgeR on replicate PBMC samples, clonotypes were called vaccine-responding if FDR was below 0.01 and the log2 fold change was above 5 up to day 15. Each bulk clonotype was labeled CD4 or CD8 based on which sequenced repertoire, CD4 or CD8, contained the clonotype at higher abundance. Starting from the raw public reads, TCRdb applied fastp trimming at Q25, assembled clones with MiXCR and retained in-frame beta chains. One record per CDR3 amino acid sequence lists the most common genes and DNA. The V and J calls come from TCRdb's annotation, not from the publication. The sample yields under 700,000 distinct CDR3 sequences; around a sixth were counted once. In total, the top ten clones hold around 15% of the sample.

As to this clonotype: The target of this receptor is not known. There are no base qualities to consult, and no much larger clone falls within one base.

Findings and caveats that apply to the study as a whole: After the booster, most clones that had expanded after primary vaccination were detected again (nearly 98% of CD4 and more than 80% of CD8), suggesting broad maintenance of memory. Because abundant contaminating clonotypes from the bulk population could be contained in FACS-sorted repertoires, computational filtering was required. Because only a couple of donors were included in the study, the extent to which the findings can be generalized is limited. The secondary T-cell response was weaker than the primary response but faster, peaking on day 5 instead of day 15. A small fraction of clonotypes showed up in both the CD4 and CD8 compartments, probably as a result of convergent recombination.

The treatment or condition label, as the study defines it: live attenuated yellow fever vaccine strain. At each blood-draw timepoint, two biological replicates of bulk PBMCs were obtained. PBMCs were isolated from peripheral blood using a standard Ficoll-Paque protocol. TriZol was used to extract RNA from bulk PBMCs, CD4 and CD8 fractions, and dextramer-positive and dextramer-negative fractions. The TCR originated in a man aged 18 to 29 who received the YFV17D yellow fever vaccine. This chain is built from TRBV5-1 and TRBJ2-7, and 9 junctional nucleotides match TRBD1. The sample consisted of PBMCs, taken about 5 days after the first yellow fever vaccination. The CDR3 protein is CASSVGQGLKEQYF. DNA sequence: TGCGCCAGCAGCGTGGGACAGGGCCTAAAGGAGCAGTACTTC.